This passage covers 26 T cell receptor beta chains from one sample sequenced in a study of blood T cell repertoires in COVID-19. Generated by immunoSEQ multiplex PCR, the TCRdb table keeps only in-frame clones and is missing some. The repertoire holds 150,000 to 200,000 clones, with over 65% as singletons. Source material: peripheral blood. The receptors stem from a woman older than 75 with acute or convalescent COVID-19.

The rearrangement uses TRBV27 and TRBJ2-5, with D uncertain. V shed 6 bases and J shed 2 bases, with 13 bases lying between them. Germline lookup yields CDR1 MNHEY and CDR2 SMNVEV (reference sequence). This CDR3 contains 14 residues. The CDR3 bases are TGTGCCAGCAGGCCGGGTCTGCCTCAAGAGACCCAGTACTTC. Translating gives CASRPGLPQETQYF.

The table lists this clone with a count of one. The gene calls are TRBV9 and TRBJ2-1, with a weak D call TRBD2 (6 bases). V was clipped by 2 bases and J by 10 bases, with 19 bases between them. CDR3 size: 15 residues. CDR1 and CDR2 (germline): SGDLS, YYNGEE. The CDR3 DNA follows: TGTGCCAGCAGCGTGGCGGGACGAGGTCAGGGCGAGCAGTTCTTC. Residues: CASSVAGRGQGEQFF.

V gene TRBV18 combines with J gene TRBJ1-3, with D unclear. The V gene's germline CDR1 is KGHSH and CDR2 LQKENI. CDR3 length equals 14 residues. V dropped 6 bases and J dropped 3 bases, with 12 bases sitting between them. The CDR3 loop is CASSHPGDGNTIYF. In DNA form, the CDR3 reads TGTGCCAGCTCCCATCCGGGTGATGGAAACACCATATATTTT. The whole variable domain, remainder taken from reference TRBV18 and TRBJ1-3, is NAGVMQNPRHLVRRRGQEARLRCSPMKGHSHVYWYRQLPEEGLKFMVYLQKENIIDESGMPKERFSAEFPKEGPSILRIQQVVRGDSAAYFCASSHPGDGNTIYFGEGSWLTVV.

This clone was counted only a few times. The chain recombines TRBV28 with TRBJ1-1; D gene ambiguous. This CDR3 region has 14 residues. The V and J ends lost 7 bases and 0 bases respectively, with 12 bases between them. Per the germline V gene, CDR1 is MDHEN and CDR2 is SYDVKM. The CDR3 reads CASTPGGLNTEAFF. The DNA for the CDR3 is TGTGCCAGCACCCCCGGCGGTTTGAACACTGAAGCTTTCTTT. The variable domain in full, with the rest retrieved from reference TRBV28 and TRBJ1-1, is DVKVTQSSRYLVKRTGEKVFLECVQDMDHENMFWYRQDPGLGLRLIYFSYDVKMKEKGDIPEGYSVSREKKERFSLILESASTNQTSMYLCASTPGGLNTEAFFGQGTRLTVV.

V is TRBV2 and J is TRBJ2-5; 8 bases align to TRBD1. This CDR3 region has 14 residues. Germline lookup yields CDR1 SNHLY and CDR2 FYNNEI. The J segment lost 4 bases and the V segment lost 6 bases, leaving 7 bases of the junction unmatched. As DNA, the CDR3 is TGTGCCAGCAGCTCAGGGGGCGAGACAGAGACCCAGTACTTC. Amino acid sequence: CASSSGGETETQYF.

The V call is TRBV7-8, the J call TRBJ2-7, with D uncertain. The CDR3 runs 12 residues. Per the germline V gene, CDR1 is SGHVS and CDR2 is FQNEAQ. Trimming stripped 5 bases from V and 4 bases from J, with 9 bases between. CDR3 loop: CASSPLRYEQYF. The CDR3 nucleotides read TGTGCCAGCAGCCCCCTCCGGTACGAGCAGTACTTC.

The CDR3 sequence: CSVEEGPGETQYF. The CDR3 DNA follows: TGCAGCGTTGAAGAGGGCCCGGGGGAGACCCAGTACTTC. The chain carries TRBV29-1 and TRBJ2-5; tentatively, D is TRBD2 (5 bases). With 0 bases removed from V and 5 bases from J, the gap between germline ends came to 10 bases. Per the germline V gene, CDR1 is SQVTM and CDR2 is ANQGSEA. The CDR3 is 13 amino acids.

The chain couples TRBV27 to TRBJ1-2; 7 bases match TRBD1. Germline V CDR1 and CDR2: MNHEY, SMNVEV (reference sequence). This CDR3 contains 13 residues. V dropped 8 bases and J dropped 4; count of bases not matched to a gene: 7. The CDR3, as DNA: TGTGCCAGCGGGACAGAGATGTTCTATGGCTACACCTTC. This gives the protein CASGTEMFYGYTF.

This clone was counted once. The chain links TRBV19 to TRBJ1-5; 9 positions match TRBD1. This CDR3 comprises 18 residues. The junction had 12 bases not matched to a gene; V was cut back by 6 bases and J by 0 bases. Germline V lookup: CDR1 LNHDA, CDR2 SQIVND (reference sequence). DNA for the CDR3: TGTGCCAGTAGATCCGGGACAGGGATTCCCCTTAGCAATCAGCCCCAGCATTTT. Protein product: CASRSGTGIPLSNQPQHF.

The rearrangement joins TRBV7-2 to TRBJ1-2, with TRBD1 as a possible D gene (6 bases). The V gene lost 5 bases and the J gene lost 4 bases, with 11 bases spanning the gap. Germline V gives CDR1 SGHTA, CDR2 FQGNSA. This CDR3 spans 13 amino acids. The CDR3 sequence is CASSVDSIYGYTF. Here the CDR3 DNA reads TGTGCCAGCAGCGTGGACAGCATCTATGGCTACACCTTC.

The chain carries TRBV28 and TRBJ1-3; no clear D gene. Germline V gene data show CDR1 as MDHEN and CDR2 as SYDVKM. The CDR3 contains 16 residues. The V end was cut by 7 bases, the J end by 3 bases, with 19 bases between. CDR3 sequence reads: CASIPSLGGYGNTIYF. The CDR3 nucleotides are TGTGCCAGCATCCCTTCTTTGGGAGGGTATGGAAACACCATATATTTT.

The rearrangement uses TRBV5-1 and TRBJ1-2, with D possibly being TRBD1 (5 bases). The length of the CDR3 is 14 residues. Germline V CDR1 and CDR2: SGHRS, YFSETQ. The V and J ends lost 5 bases and 4 bases respectively, with 15 bases between them. CDR3 sequence (DNA): TGCGCCAGCAGGCTCGACAGTAGGGGCTATGGCTACACCTTC. Translating gives CASRLDSRGYGYTF.

This clone has more than one count but fewer than ten. V gene TRBV27 combines with J gene TRBJ2-5; 7 nucleotides match TRBD2. Germline trimming cut 4 bases from V and 0 bases from J; bases unmatched to any gene: 11. The CDR3 has 17 residues. Looked up from germline, CDR1 is MNHEY and CDR2 is SMNVEV (reference sequence). The CDR3 coding sequence is TGTGCCAGCAGTTCAGCGGGGCCCGGGACTTACCAAGAGACCCAGTACTTC. Translation gives CASSSAGPGTYQETQYF.

The V call is TRBV15, the J call TRBJ1-4; D is unresolved. With 0 bases removed from V and 2 bases from J, the gap between germline ends came to 10 bases. CDR1 LNHNV and CDR2 YYDKDF come from the germline V gene (reference sequence). The CDR3 is 16 residues long. The CDR3 loop is CATSRDRPSTNEKLFF. Written as DNA, the CDR3 is TGTGCCACCAGCAGAGATCGACCTAGCACTAATGAAAAACTGTTTTTT.

The chain couples TRBV5-1 to TRBJ1-1; D unresolved. The CDR3 extends over 14 amino acids. The V end lost 4 bases, the J end lost 0 bases, and 10 bases lay between the germline ends. Per the germline V gene, CDR1 is SGHRS and CDR2 is YFSETQ. The CDR3 reads CASSPGAVNTEAFF. CDR3 sequence (DNA): TGCGCCAGCAGCCCTGGCGCGGTGAACACTGAAGCTTTCTTT.

In its sample, this clone was seen a few times. This rearrangement joins TRBV6-5 to TRBJ1-1; unclear D gene. Looked up from germline, CDR1 is MNHEY and CDR2 is SVGAGI. There are 14 residues in the CDR3. Trimming took off 7 bases at V and 0 bases at J, with 12 bases between the two ends. CDR3 nucleotide sequence: TGTGCCAGCACCGTGCGGGAGATGAACACTGAAGCTTTCTTT. Amino acid sequence: CASTVREMNTEAFF.

The genes are TRBV2 and TRBJ1-2; TRBD1 matches 9 bases. This CDR3 has 15 residues. The ends lost 8 bases at V and 4 bases at J; junction bases unmatched: 11. Germline loops: CDR1 SNHLY, CDR2 FYNNEI. The CDR3 sequence: CASHKEQGAFYGYTF. The CDR3 DNA sequence: TGTGCCAGCCATAAGGAACAGGGGGCGTTCTATGGCTACACCTTC. Supplemented by reference TRBV2 and TRBJ1-2, the full variable domain reads EPEVTQTPSHQVTQMGQEVILRCVPISNHLYFYWYRQILGQKVEFLVSFYNNEISEKSEIFDDQFSVERPDGSNFTLKIRSTKLEDSAMYFCASHKEQGAFYGYTFGSGTRLTVV.

The chain links TRBV7-2 to TRBJ1-3; D is perhaps TRBD1 (6 bases). The germline V and J ends were trimmed by 5 bases and 0 bases, with 8 bases remaining between them. Germline CDR1 is SGHTA and CDR2 is FQGNSA. There are 14 residues in the CDR3. The CDR3 DNA sequence: TGTGCCAGCAGCCAGGACAGCTCTGGAAACACCATATATTTT. This gives the protein CASSQDSSGNTIYF.

V and J are TRBV11-3 and TRBJ2-3; 8 nucleotides align to TRBD2. CDR1 and CDR2 (germline): SGHNT, YENEEA. CDR3 size: 14 residues. The V gene end was trimmed by 5 bases and the J gene end by 6 bases; junction bases not matched to a gene: 7. CDR3 protein: CASSQGLATDTQYF. In DNA form, the CDR3 reads TGTGCCAGCAGCCAAGGACTAGCAACGGATACGCAGTATTTT.

The chain couples TRBV18 to TRBJ2-1, with 9 bases that match TRBD1. Germline V lookup: CDR1 KGHSH, CDR2 LQKENI. V gave up 5 bases and J gave up 10 bases; unmatched junction bases: 6. This CDR3 spans 13 amino acids. CDR3 protein: CASSSTGGREQFF. The CDR3 DNA follows: TGTGCCAGCTCATCAACAGGGGGCCGGGAGCAGTTCTTC.

This clone occurred a few times. This chain connects TRBV28 to TRBJ1-6; 9 bases are a match to TRBD1. Trimming took 2 bases from V and 6 from J; bases not matched to a gene: 8. In germline, CDR1 is MDHEN, CDR2 SYDVKM. CDR3 size: 17 residues. This CDR3 is CASSLIQGAFSNSPLHF. The CDR3 coding sequence is TGTGCCAGCAGTTTAATACAGGGGGCGTTTAGTAATTCACCCCTCCACTTT.

This sequence joins TRBV6-6 and TRBJ1-4; 9 nucleotides align to TRBD1. Trimming cost V 4 bases and J 5 bases; bases outside gene matches: 5. The CDR3 runs 15 residues. Looked up from germline, CDR1 is MNHNY and CDR2 is SVGAGI (reference sequence). DNA for the CDR3: TGTGCCAGCAGTTCGTGGGGGACAGGGAATGAAAAACTGTTTTTT. Protein sequence: CASSSWGTGNEKLFF.

This rearrangement joins TRBV19 to TRBJ2-1, with D perhaps TRBD2 (6 bases). Germline V gene data show CDR1 as LNHDA and CDR2 as SQIVND (reference sequence). There are 14 residues in the CDR3. V was clipped by 1 base and J by 8 bases, with 12 bases between them. CDR3 protein: CASSIGQEGDEQFF. The CDR3 DNA follows: TGTGCCAGTAGTATAGGGCAGGAGGGCGATGAGCAGTTCTTC.

The V and J genes are TRBV9 and TRBJ2-2; tentative D call: TRBD1 (6 bases). This CDR3 has 15 amino acids. The ends were cut back, 4 bases at V and 7 bases at J, with 17 bases in the middle. Germline CDR1 is SGDLS and CDR2 is YYNGEE. The CDR3 nucleotides read TGTGCCAGCAGCACGCGCCCAGGGGTCGGCGGGGAGCTGTTTTTT. Residues: CASSTRPGVGGELFF.

V usage is TRBV6-5 and J usage is TRBJ2-7, with 8 positions matching TRBD1. J lost 4 bases, V lost 5 bases, and 7 bases had no gene match. From germline, CDR1 is MNHEY and CDR2 SVGAGI. This CDR3 has 14 residues. The CDR3 loop is CASSSGQGGYEQYF. As DNA, the CDR3 is TGTGCCAGCAGTAGCGGACAGGGAGGATACGAGCAGTACTTC.

This clone is a singleton in its sample. The chain links TRBV7-9 to TRBJ2-2, with TRBD2 matching 8 bases. After removal of 1 base from V and 9 bases from J, the junction contained 10 bases not matched to a gene. Germline V gene lookup returns CDR1 SEHNR and CDR2 FQNEAQ (reference sequence). The CDR3 sequence is 16 residues long. CDR3 amino acids: CASSLGGLDGAWELFF. CDR3 DNA sequence: TGTGCCAGCAGCTTAGGGGGACTAGACGGCGCTTGGGAGCTGTTTTTT.